Shown below are 20 T cell receptor beta chains from a single sample sequenced in a study of cytomegalovirus exposure and HLA in healthy donors. Primers included in the PCR were 60 Vbeta and 13 Jbeta primers. Measured with immunoSEQ multiplex PCR; TCRdb has only the in-frame clones, and not every one. The table has about 190,000 clones, about 88% seen once. The sample consisted of PBMCs. The receptor set was obtained from a woman under 30 in good health and CMV-seronegative.

A few counts support this clone. This rearrangement joins TRBV4-1 to TRBJ2-5; 7 positions match TRBD1. In germline, CDR1 is MGHRA, CDR2 YSYEKL. There are 15 residues in the CDR3. V lost 3 bases, J lost 3 bases, and 7 bases stayed unmatched. As DNA, the CDR3 is TGCGCCAGCAGCCACAGAGGGACAGCAAAAGAGACCCAGTACTTC. It translates to CASSHRGTAKETQYF.

Of note for this clone: One end of the junction fails to match germline, which may point to a read error. This rearrangement joins TRBV7-9 to TRBJ2-2; no clear D gene. This CDR3 is 14 amino acids long. Germline V gene data show CDR1 as SEHNR and CDR2 as FQNEAQ (reference sequence). The CDR3, as DNA: TGTTCCAGCAGCTTAGACGGGAACACCGGGGAGCTGTTTTTT. Its translation is CSSSLDGNTGELFF.

The chain links TRBV4-1 to TRBJ2-7, with D perhaps TRBD2 (5 bases). Germline V gives CDR1 MGHRA, CDR2 YSYEKL. V lost 3 bases, J lost 2 bases, and 14 bases lay in between. The CDR3 runs to 15 residues. The CDR3 nucleotides read TGCGCCAGCAGCCACTCTAAAGCGGACCCCTACGAGCAGTACTTC. Protein product: CASSHSKADPYEQYF.

The chain employs TRBV4-2 and TRBJ1-2; a possible D gene is TRBD1 (6 bases). Deletions cut 5 bases from V and 4 bases from J, with 20 bases between. This CDR3 is 16 amino acids long. The germline V gene has CDR1 LGHNA and CDR2 YNFKEQ. The CDR3 spells CASSEAADGTSYGYTF. The CDR3 DNA is TGTGCCAGCAGCGAAGCCGCGGACGGGACATCCTATGGCTACACCTTC.

V usage is TRBV25-1 and J usage is TRBJ2-7; 8 nucleotides align to TRBD1. Losses at the gene ends were 1 base for V and 7 bases for J; bases not matched to a gene: 9. This CDR3 is built from 15 residues. Germline V lookup: CDR1 MGHDK, CDR2 SYGVNS. CDR3 bases: TGTGCCAGCAGTGAATCCTTTGGCAGGGGGCTTGAGCAGTACTTC. Protein sequence: CASSESFGRGLEQYF.

The rearrangement links TRBV7-2 to TRBJ1-1; possibly TRBD1 for D (5 bases). There are 15 residues in the CDR3. The germline V gene encodes CDR1 SGHTA and CDR2 FQGNSA. V lost 5 bases and J lost 4, with 17 bases in between. The CDR3 DNA reads TGTGCCAGCAGCCCAAAGACGGCTAGGGGCACTGAAGCTTTCTTT. Its protein product is CASSPKTARGTEAFF.

Only one count was recorded for this clone. The genes are TRBV6-4 and TRBJ1-1; 7 nucleotides agree with TRBD1. The CDR3 spans 11 residues. Unmatched junction bases numbered 2, after V lost 2 bases and J lost 11 bases. Germline V gives CDR1 MRHNA, CDR2 SNTAGT. The DNA for the CDR3 is TGTGCCAGCAGTGACGGGACAGTGGCTTTCTTT. Translating gives CASSDGTVAFF.

The J gene is TRBJ2-1, the V gene TRBV19, with 8 bases fitting TRBD2. The CDR3 is 16 residues long. The V segment lost 5 bases and the J segment 3 bases; nucleotides outside the gene matches: 9. Germline values: CDR1 LNHDA, CDR2 SQIVND (reference sequence). In DNA form, the CDR3 reads TGTGCCAGTAGTGACCCGGGGACTAGAAACTACAATGAGCAGTTCTTC. Protein sequence: CASSDPGTRNYNEQFF.

This chain joins TRBV6-4 and TRBJ2-7, with a possible D match to TRBD1 (5 bases). Trimming pared 8 bases from V and 0 bases from J, leaving 11 bases between. The CDR3 runs 13 residues. Germline V lookup: CDR1 MRHNA, CDR2 SNTAGT. The CDR3 sequence is CASLTVLSYEQYF. The CDR3 nucleotides are TGTGCCAGCCTGACAGTACTCTCCTACGAGCAGTACTTC.

This clone was observed a single time. The chain joins TRBV2 to TRBJ1-5; tentative D call: TRBD1 (5 bases). Looked up from germline, CDR1 is SNHLY and CDR2 is FYNNEI. CDR3 size: 15 residues. Deletions cut 6 bases from V and 3 bases from J, with 15 bases between. This CDR3 reads CASRETDRPNQPQHF. The CDR3 nucleotides read TGTGCCAGCAGAGAGACCGACAGACCCAATCAGCCCCAGCATTTT. The variable domain in full, completed from reference TRBV2 and TRBJ1-5, reads EPEVTQTPSHQVTQMGQEVILRCVPISNHLYFYWYRQILGQKVEFLVSFYNNEISEKSEIFDDQFSVERPDGSNFTLKIRSTKLEDSAMYFCASRETDRPNQPQHFGDGTRLSIL.

This sequence joins TRBV29-1 and TRBJ2-7; TRBD2 agrees at 11 bases. Germline values: CDR1 SQVTM, CDR2 ANQGSEA. With 7 bases clipped from V and 6 bases from J, the junction kept 11 bases outside the gene matches. This CDR3 is 14 amino acids long. The CDR3 protein is CSADSLAGGREQYF. As DNA, the CDR3 is TGCAGCGCCGACTCTCTAGCGGGGGGTCGCGAGCAGTACTTC.

The V call is TRBV5-1, the J call TRBJ2-5; 10 bases line up with TRBD2. Per the germline V gene, CDR1 is SGHRS and CDR2 is YFSETQ. This CDR3 region has 17 residues. V was clipped by 4 bases and J by 0 bases; unmatched bases: 9. The CDR3 region has the DNA TGCGCCAGCAGCCTTAGCGGGGGGCCAGTGTACCAAGAGACCCAGTACTTC. Translated, it gives CASSLSGGPVYQETQYF.

V is TRBV11-2 and J is TRBJ2-7; the D is unclear. Trimming took off 1 base at V and 2 bases at J, with 12 bases between the two ends. Germline V gene data show CDR1 as SGHAT and CDR2 as FQNNGV. This CDR3 spans 15 amino acids. CDR3 region: CASSLGAHLTYEQYF. CDR3 coding DNA: TGTGCCAGCAGCTTAGGGGCACATCTTACCTACGAGCAGTACTTC.

The chain links TRBV4-2 to TRBJ1-2, with D uncertain. Looked up from germline, CDR1 is LGHNA and CDR2 is YNFKEQ. Trimming cost V 3 bases and J 3 bases, with 5 bases left between them. The CDR3 consists of 12 residues. The CDR3 sequence is CASSHGDYGYTF. In DNA form, the CDR3 reads TGTGCCAGCAGCCACGGGGACTATGGCTACACCTTC.

V usage is TRBV30 and J usage is TRBJ2-7; D possibly corresponds to TRBD1 (6 bases). This CDR3 contains 11 residues. Germline V CDR1 and CDR2: GTSNPN, SVGIG (reference sequence). V was trimmed by 0 bases and J by 11 bases, leaving 11 bases between them. CDR3 nucleotides: TGTGCCTGGAGTGTGCAGGGGCGCGAGTACTTC. This gives the protein CAWSVQGREYF.

V is TRBV28 and J is TRBJ2-5, with 12 bases identical to TRBD2. The J call is uncertain, as TRBJ2-7 better fits the DNA end. Germline V lookup: CDR1 MDHEN, CDR2 SYDVKM. This CDR3 contains 14 residues. The CDR3 DNA reads TGTGCCAGCTCTAGCGGGGGGGCCCTCTACGAGCAGTACTTC. This sequence encodes CASSSGGALYEQYF.

The chain combines TRBV6-5 with TRBJ2-5, with 7 bases identical to TRBD1. The last part of the DNA fits TRBJ2-7 better; the J call may be wrong. The CDR3 loop spans 14 amino acids. Germline CDR1 and CDR2: MNHEY and SVGAGI. DNA of the CDR3: TGTGCCAGCAGTTCCGGGGACAGCACCTACGAGCAGTACTTC. It codes for CASSSGDSTYEQYF.

This sequence joins TRBV2 and TRBJ1-5; a possible D gene is TRBD1 (5 bases). Trimming stripped 2 bases from V and 11 bases from J, with 10 bases between. Germline V gene sequence: CDR1 SNHLY, CDR2 FYNNEI. The CDR3 consists of 12 residues. The CDR3 here is CASSEYKGTQHF. The DNA for the CDR3 is TGTGCCAGCAGTGAATATAAGGGGACCCAGCATTTT.

In DNA, the CDR3 is TGTGCCAGCAGCTTTCTTAGTGCAGGGGGCGGCGAGCAGTACTTC. Its translation is CASSFLSAGGGEQYF. This chain uses TRBV7-2 with TRBJ2-7; 8 bases align to TRBD1. CDR1 and CDR2 (germline): SGHTA, FQGNSA. Losses at the gene ends were 3 bases for V and 6 bases for J; bases not matched to a gene: 10. The CDR3 extends over 15 amino acids.

The gene calls are TRBV28 and TRBJ2-3; 12 positions match TRBD2. The trim removed 6 bases at V and 1 base at J, leaving 5 bases unmatched. The CDR3 consists of 16 residues. The germline CDR1 and CDR2 sequences are MDHEN and SYDVKM. CDR3 region: CASSIGTSGRTDTQYF. Here the CDR3 DNA reads TGTGCCAGCAGCATCGGGACTAGCGGGCGCACAGATACGCAGTATTTT.